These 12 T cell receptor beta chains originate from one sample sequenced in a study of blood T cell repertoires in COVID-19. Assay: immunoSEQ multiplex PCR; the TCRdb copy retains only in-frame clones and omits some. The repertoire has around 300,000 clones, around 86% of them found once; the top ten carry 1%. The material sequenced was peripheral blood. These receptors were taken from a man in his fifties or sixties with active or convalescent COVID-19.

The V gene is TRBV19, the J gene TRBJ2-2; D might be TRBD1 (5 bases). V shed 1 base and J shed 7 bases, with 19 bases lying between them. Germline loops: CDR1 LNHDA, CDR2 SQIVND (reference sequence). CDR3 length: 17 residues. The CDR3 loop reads CASSIGGIGHRNGELFF. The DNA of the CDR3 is TGTGCCAGTAGTATAGGCGGAATAGGACACCGTAACGGGGAGCTGTTTTTT. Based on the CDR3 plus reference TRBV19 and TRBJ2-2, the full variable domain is DGGITQSPKYLFRKEGQNVTLSCEQNLNHDAMYWYRQDPGQGLRLIYYSQIVNDFQKGDIAEGYSVSREKKESFPLTVTSAQKNPTAFYLCASSIGGIGHRNGELFFGEGSRLTVL.

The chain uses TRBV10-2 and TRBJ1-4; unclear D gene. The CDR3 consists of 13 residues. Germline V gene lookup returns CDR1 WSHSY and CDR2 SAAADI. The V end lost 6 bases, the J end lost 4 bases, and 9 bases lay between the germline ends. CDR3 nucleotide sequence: TGCGCCAGCAGGTCGGGAATTAATGAAAAACTGTTTTTT. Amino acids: CASRSGINEKLFF.

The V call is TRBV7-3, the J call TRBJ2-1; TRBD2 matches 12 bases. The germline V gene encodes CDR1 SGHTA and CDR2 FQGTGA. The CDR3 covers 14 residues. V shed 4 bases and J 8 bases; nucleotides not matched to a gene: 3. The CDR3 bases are TGTGCCAGCAGCTCGACTAGCGGGAGTGATGAGCAGTTCTTC. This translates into CASSSTSGSDEQFF.

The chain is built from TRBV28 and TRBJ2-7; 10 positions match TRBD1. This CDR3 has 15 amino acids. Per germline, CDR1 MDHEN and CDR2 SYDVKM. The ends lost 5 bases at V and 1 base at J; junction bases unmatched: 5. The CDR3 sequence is CASSPSGQGSYEQYF. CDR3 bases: TGTGCCAGCAGTCCCTCGGGACAGGGGTCCTACGAGCAGTACTTC.

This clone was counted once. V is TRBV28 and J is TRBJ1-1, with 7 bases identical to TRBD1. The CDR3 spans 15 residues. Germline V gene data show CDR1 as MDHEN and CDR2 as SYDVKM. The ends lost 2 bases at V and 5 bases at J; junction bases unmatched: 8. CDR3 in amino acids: CASSLMLGGGTEAFF. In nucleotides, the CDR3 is TGTGCCAGCAGTTTAATGCTAGGGGGCGGGACTGAAGCTTTCTTT.

CDR3 loop: CASSASGGVSTDTQYF. The CDR3 DNA reads as TGTGCCAGCAGCGCTAGCGGGGGGGTTAGCACAGATACGCAGTATTTT. The rearrangement links TRBV9 to TRBJ2-3; TRBD2 aligns across 12 bases. The V and J ends lost 3 bases and 0 bases, in that order; junction bases with no gene match: 2. Germline V gene sequence: CDR1 SGDLS, CDR2 YYNGEE. The CDR3 extends over 16 amino acids.

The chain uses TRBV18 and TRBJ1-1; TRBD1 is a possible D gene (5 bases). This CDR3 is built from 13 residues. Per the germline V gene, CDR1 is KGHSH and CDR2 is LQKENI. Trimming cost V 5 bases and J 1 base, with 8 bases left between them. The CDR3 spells CASSVQENTEAFF. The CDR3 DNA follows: TGTGCCAGCTCAGTACAGGAGAACACTGAAGCTTTCTTT.

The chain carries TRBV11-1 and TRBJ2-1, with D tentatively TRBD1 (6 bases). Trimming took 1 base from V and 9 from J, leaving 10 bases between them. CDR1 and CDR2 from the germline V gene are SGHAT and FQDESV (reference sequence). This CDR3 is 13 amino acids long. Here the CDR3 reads CASSLVQGTEQFF. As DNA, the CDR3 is TGTGCCAGCAGCTTAGTTCAGGGGACTGAGCAGTTCTTC.

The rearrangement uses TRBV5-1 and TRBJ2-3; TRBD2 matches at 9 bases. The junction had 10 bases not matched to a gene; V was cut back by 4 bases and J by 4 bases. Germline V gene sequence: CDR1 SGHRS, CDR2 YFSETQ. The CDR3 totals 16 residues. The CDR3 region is CASSLGLARGADTQYF. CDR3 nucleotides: TGCGCCAGCAGCCTGGGACTAGCCCGAGGAGCAGATACGCAGTATTTT.

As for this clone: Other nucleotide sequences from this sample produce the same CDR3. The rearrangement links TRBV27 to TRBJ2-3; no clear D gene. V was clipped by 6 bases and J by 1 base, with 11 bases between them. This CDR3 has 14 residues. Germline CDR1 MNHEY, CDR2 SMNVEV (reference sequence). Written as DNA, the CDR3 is TGTGCCAGCAGCCCACGGCAGGGCACAGATACGCAGTATTTT. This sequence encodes CASSPRQGTDTQYF.

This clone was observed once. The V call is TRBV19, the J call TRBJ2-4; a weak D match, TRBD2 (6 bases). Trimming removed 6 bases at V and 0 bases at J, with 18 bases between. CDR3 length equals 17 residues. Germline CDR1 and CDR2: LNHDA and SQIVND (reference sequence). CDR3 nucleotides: TGTGCCAGTAGAGGAGGGGTAGCGAATCTAGCCAAAAACATTCAGTACTTC. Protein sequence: CASRGGVANLAKNIQYF. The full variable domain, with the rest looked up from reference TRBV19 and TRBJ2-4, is DGGITQSPKYLFRKEGQNVTLSCEQNLNHDAMYWYRQDPGQGLRLIYYSQIVNDFQKGDIAEGYSVSREKKESFPLTVTSAQKNPTAFYLCASRGGVANLAKNIQYFGAGTRLSVL.

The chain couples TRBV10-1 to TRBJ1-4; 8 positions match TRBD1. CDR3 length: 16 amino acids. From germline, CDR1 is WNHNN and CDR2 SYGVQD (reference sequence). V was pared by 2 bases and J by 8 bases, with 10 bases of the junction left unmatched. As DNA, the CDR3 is TGCGCCAGCAGTGAGGGGGACAGGTGGGGTTGGGAAAAACTGTTTTTT. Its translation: CASSEGDRWGWEKLFF.